Each of the 27 T cell receptor beta chains below was sequenced from the same sample in a study of CD4 T cells in relation to SARS-CoV-2 and coronaviruses. Their specific antigens are unknown. Profiled with immunoSEQ multiplex PCR; TCRdb holds only in-frame clones, not every one. The table shows 20,000 or so clones, with roughly 80% occurring only once. Unexposed donor CD4+ T cells date from 2011-2018, before the COVID-19 pandemic. Isolation of CD4+ T cells took place after 10 days in culture. The sequenced sample consisted of CD4+ T cells from PBMCs, cultured in vitro. The receptors were sampled from a human donor in good health.

This clone appeared once. The J gene is TRBJ1-1, the V gene TRBV2; 11 bases map to TRBD1. Germline assignment: CDR1 SNHLY and CDR2 FYNNEI. This CDR3 contains 14 residues. The V segment lost 4 bases and the J segment 3 bases; nucleotides outside the gene matches: 1. The CDR3 loop reads CASSGGQGDTEAFF. The CDR3, as DNA: TGTGCCAGCAGTGGGGGACAGGGGGACACTGAAGCTTTCTTT.

This chain uses TRBV10-1 with TRBJ2-7; tentatively, D is TRBD2 (5 bases). Germline V gene data show CDR1 as WNHNN and CDR2 as SYGVQD (reference sequence). The CDR3 consists of 12 residues. Deletions cut 3 bases from V and 4 bases from J, with 7 bases between. DNA of the CDR3: TGCGCCAGCAGTGACGGAGGATACGAGCAGTACTTC. It codes for CASSDGGYEQYF.

The chain employs TRBV7-8 and TRBJ1-3; no clear D gene. The CDR3 totals 17 residues. Trimming stripped 2 bases from V and 4 bases from J, with 18 bases between. CDR1 is SGHVS and CDR2 is FQNEAQ in the germline V gene. CDR3 loop: CASSLRPTTGLGNTIYF. In DNA, the CDR3 is TGTGCCAGCAGCTTACGTCCGACCACGGGTTTAGGAAACACCATATATTTT.

The rearrangement links TRBV9 to TRBJ2-5; D gene unclear. From germline, CDR1 is SGDLS and CDR2 YYNGEE. The V gene lost 4 bases and the J gene lost 4 bases, with 14 bases spanning the gap. The CDR3 has 14 amino acids. CDR3 nucleotides: TGTGCCAGCAGCATTAGTCACGGGCGAGAGACCCAGTACTTC. It is translated as CASSISHGRETQYF.

The rearrangement joins TRBV19 to TRBJ2-1, with a tentative D call TRBD2 (5 bases). Trimming took off 5 bases at V and 6 bases at J, with 20 bases between the two ends. This CDR3 is built from 16 residues. Germline V gene sequence: CDR1 LNHDA, CDR2 SQIVND (reference sequence). This CDR3 is CASSPLSGKGRNEQFF. The DNA of the CDR3 is TGTGCCAGTAGTCCCCTTTCGGGGAAAGGACGCAATGAGCAGTTCTTC.

The chain recombines TRBV6-5 with TRBJ1-3, with D perhaps TRBD1 (5 bases). Germline V CDR1 and CDR2: MNHEY, SVGAGI. V lost 5 bases and J lost 0, with 8 bases in between. The CDR3 runs 14 residues. The CDR3 sequence is CASSRDSSGNTIYF. CDR3 DNA sequence: TGTGCCAGCAGTCGTGACAGCTCTGGAAACACCATATATTTT.

This clone was picked up one time. The rearrangement uses TRBV6-5 and TRBJ2-1, with TRBD2 matching over 9 bases. V gave up 2 bases and J gave up 7 bases; unmatched junction bases: 6. CDR1 and CDR2 (germline): MNHEY, SVGAGI. This CDR3 comprises 15 residues. DNA of the CDR3: TGTGCCAGCAGTTACGGTAGCGGGAGCGGAAATGAGCAGTTCTTC. Its protein product is CASSYGSGSGNEQFF.

This clone has just a few counts. The chain recombines TRBV6-6 with TRBJ2-2; the D is unclear. CDR1 and CDR2 from the germline V gene are MNHNY and SVGAGI (reference sequence). The CDR3 covers 14 residues. Trimming stripped 2 bases from V and 0 bases from J, with 4 bases between. The CDR3: CASSYGANTGELFF. In nucleotides, the CDR3 is TGTGCCAGCAGTTACGGGGCGAACACCGGGGAGCTGTTTTTT.

This clone was seen a few times. The rearrangement uses TRBV7-9 and TRBJ2-1, with TRBD2 matching 9 bases. Germline V lookup: CDR1 SEHNR, CDR2 FQNEAQ (reference sequence). Losses at the gene ends were 6 bases for V and 4 bases for J; bases not matched to a gene: 1. The CDR3 sequence is 13 residues long. This CDR3 reads CASRAGGYNEQFF. The CDR3 region has the DNA TGTGCCAGCAGGGCGGGAGGGTACAATGAGCAGTTCTTC. Supplemented by reference TRBV7-9 and TRBJ2-1, the full variable domain reads DTGVSQNPRHKITKRGQNVTFRCDPISEHNRLYWYRQTLGQGPEFLTYFQNEAQLEKSRLLSDRFSAERPKGSFSTLEIQRTEQGDSAMYLCASRAGGYNEQFFGPGTRLTVL.

The chain carries TRBV18 and TRBJ2-2; D is undetermined. Germline V gives CDR1 KGHSH, CDR2 LQKENI. The CDR3 spans 15 residues. With 4 bases removed from V and 6 bases from J, the gap between germline ends came to 15 bases. The CDR3 here is CASSRLSGMSGELFF. For the CDR3, the DNA is TGTGCCAGCTCACGGCTCTCCGGCATGTCCGGGGAGCTGTTTTTT.

This clone occurred a few times. The rearrangement links TRBV15 to TRBJ2-5; unclear D gene. V lost 5 bases to trimming and J lost 5 bases, with 9 bases between them. Per germline, CDR1 LNHNV and CDR2 YYDKDF (reference sequence). There are 12 residues in the CDR3. CDR3 amino acids: CATSRPGETQYF. The CDR3 nucleotides read TGTGCCACCAGCCGCCCCGGGGAGACCCAGTACTTC.

This chain connects TRBV30 to TRBJ2-1; 11 bases agree with TRBD1. Germline loops: CDR1 GTSNPN, CDR2 SVGIG (reference sequence). The CDR3 has 14 residues. J gave up 7 bases and V 5 bases, and 7 bases lay outside the gene matches. The CDR3 sequence is CAWGPGQGVNEQFF. CDR3 DNA sequence: TGTGCCTGGGGTCCGGGACAGGGGGTGAATGAGCAGTTCTTC.

The chain uses TRBV19 and TRBJ2-7; TRBD1 aligns across 8 bases. Looked up from germline, CDR1 is LNHDA and CDR2 is SQIVND (reference sequence). This CDR3 has 14 residues. J was trimmed by 6 bases and V by 5 bases; bases with no gene match: 9. The CDR3 sequence: CASSLDRDSIEQYF. The DNA of the CDR3 is TGTGCCAGTAGTTTGGACAGGGATAGCATCGAGCAGTACTTC.

This sequence joins TRBV4-1 and TRBJ2-6; D is perhaps TRBD1 (6 bases). The V end lost 2 bases, the J end lost 1 base, and 9 bases lay between the germline ends. Germline lookup yields CDR1 MGHRA and CDR2 YSYEKL. This CDR3 comprises 16 residues. CDR3 DNA: TGCGCCAGCAGCCAAACAGGGCTTTCTGGGGCCAACGTCCTGACTTTC. Encoded protein: CASSQTGLSGANVLTF.

This chain connects TRBV11-2 to TRBJ1-5; no definite D call. CDR1 SGHAT and CDR2 FQNNGV come from the germline V gene. Trimming removed 2 bases at V and 3 bases at J, with 5 bases between. The CDR3 has 13 amino acids. The CDR3: CASSLNVNQPQHF. Here the CDR3 DNA reads TGTGCCAGCAGCTTAAACGTCAATCAGCCCCAGCATTTT.

The rearrangement uses TRBV19 and TRBJ2-5; no clear D. V gave up 5 bases and J gave up 1 base, with 17 bases separating them. The CDR3 runs to 16 residues. Per the germline V gene, CDR1 is LNHDA and CDR2 is SQIVND (reference sequence). The CDR3 spells CASSPGRGAFQETQYF. CDR3 in DNA: TGTGCCAGTAGTCCAGGCCGAGGAGCATTCCAAGAGACCCAGTACTTC.

CDR3 in amino acids: CASSTGGGEQYF. The DNA of the CDR3 is TGCGCCAGCAGCACAGGGGGAGGCGAGCAGTACTTC. This chain links TRBV5-1 with TRBJ2-7; 8 bases match TRBD1. This CDR3 contains 12 residues. V shed 4 bases and J 6 bases; nucleotides not matched to a gene: 3. Germline V gene sequence: CDR1 SGHRS, CDR2 YFSETQ.

V is TRBV30 and J is TRBJ1-3; unclear D gene. V lost 2 bases and J 0 bases, leaving 11 bases between the germline ends. Germline V gene data show CDR1 as GTSNPN and CDR2 as SVGIG (reference sequence). The CDR3 loop spans 15 amino acids. The CDR3 coding sequence is TGTGCCTGGAGTTTGCTCGGGGTCTCTGGAAACACCATATATTTT. This translates into CAWSLLGVSGNTIYF.

This sequence joins TRBV18 and TRBJ1-4; D unclear. Germline CDR1 KGHSH, CDR2 LQKENI. This CDR3 comprises 17 residues. V dropped 6 bases and J dropped 6 bases, with 23 bases sitting between them. DNA for the CDR3: TGTGCCAGCTCCCCCACCGTCAGGACGGGCAGCGATGAAAAACTGTTTTTT. Translated: CASSPTVRTGSDEKLFF.

This chain uses TRBV7-2 with TRBJ2-7, with 11 nucleotides matching TRBD1. The germline V gene encodes CDR1 SGHTA and CDR2 FQGNSA. Trimming at V came to 6 bases and at J to 6 bases, leaving 10 bases not matched to a gene. The length of the CDR3 is 15 residues. CDR3 bases: TGTGCCAGCAGTAACCCGGGACAGGGGGTGGGCGAGCAGTACTTC. Its translation: CASSNPGQGVGEQYF.

The genes are TRBV20-1 and TRBJ2-1; D might be TRBD2 (6 bases). Germline values: CDR1 DFQATT, CDR2 SNEGSKA (reference sequence). V lost 3 bases and J 5 bases, leaving 14 bases between the germline ends. The CDR3 covers 14 residues. The CDR3 loop is CSASPGLRDNEQFF. CDR3 nucleotide sequence: TGCAGTGCTAGTCCGGGACTCCGGGACAATGAGCAGTTCTTC.

The rearrangement uses TRBV3-1 (or the pseudogene TRBV3-2) and TRBJ1-2, with 7 bases that match TRBD1. The CDR3 spans 13 residues. Trimming took 4 bases from V and 3 from J; bases not matched to a gene: 2. Looked up from germline, CDR1 is LGHDT and CDR2 is YNNKEL (reference sequence). In DNA, the CDR3 is TGTGCCAGCAGCCTCGGACAGGACTATGGCTACACCTTC. The encoded protein is CASSLGQDYGYTF.

This clone has a single count. The gene calls are TRBV6-2 or TRBV6-3 and TRBJ2-3, with 9 bases fitting TRBD2. Germline CDR1 MNHEY, CDR2 SVGEGT. The CDR3 spans 18 residues. Trimming took 3 bases from V and 3 from J; bases not matched to a gene: 13. Written as DNA, the CDR3 is TGTGCCAGCAGTTATTCGATGGGGCGGGAGGGCCGTACAGATACGCAGTATTTT. Protein: CASSYSMGREGRTDTQYF.

The V call is TRBV10-3, the J call TRBJ2-3; D may match TRBD1 or TRBD2 (5 bases each). Germline loops: CDR1 ENHRY, CDR2 SYGVKD. CDR3 length: 17 residues. With 2 bases removed from V and 2 bases from J, the gap between germline ends came to 17 bases. In DNA form, the CDR3 reads TGTGCCATCAGTGAGCGGGAAGGGGCGAGGGACACAGATACGCAGTATTTT. It translates to CAISEREGARDTDTQYF.

The chain recombines TRBV27 with TRBJ2-1, with 7 bases that match TRBD1. Per germline, CDR1 MNHEY and CDR2 SMNVEV (reference sequence). The CDR3 consists of 17 residues. The ends lost 0 bases at V and 0 bases at J; junction bases unmatched: 5. The CDR3 nucleotides are TGTGCCAGCAGTTTATCCAACCCAGGGGGCTCCTACAATGAGCAGTTCTTC. This codes for CASSLSNPGGSYNEQFF.

This chain uses TRBV11-2 with TRBJ2-1; the match to TRBD1 covers 8 bases. The V and J ends lost 5 bases and 7 bases, in that order; junction bases with no gene match: 10. Germline CDR1 and CDR2: SGHAT and FQNNGV. The CDR3 has 15 amino acids. The CDR3 region has the DNA TGTGCCAGCAGCCGGAGGGCAGGGGGCGGGAATGAGCAGTTCTTC. It is translated as CASSRRAGGGNEQFF.

V gene TRBV12-3 or TRBV12-4 combines with J gene TRBJ1-1; possible D gene TRBD1, 5 bases. Trimming shortened V by 5 bases and J by 1 base, and 8 bases separated the two germline ends. There are 13 residues in the CDR3. This CDR3 reads CASSGDGNTEAFF. The CDR3 coding sequence is TGTGCCAGCAGTGGGGACGGGAACACTGAAGCTTTCTTT.